The subject of this entry is one T cell receptor (beta chain). The data were taken from a study of monozygotic twins with inflammatory bowel disease. The CDR3 contains 13 residues. Germline-derived CDR1 and CDR2 are GTSNPN and SVGIG (reference sequence). TCRdb reprocessed the 5' RACE reads and stores each CDR3 protein as one record, lacking DNA. The sample has about 160,000 distinct CDR3 sequences. The sequenced material came from blood. The sequence came from a human donor with ulcerative colitis or Crohn's disease, or a healthy co-twin of an affected twin (not recorded which). The rearrangement uses TRBV30 and TRBJ2-1. The CDR3 sequence: CAWSVTSKHEQFF.